One sample yielded the 9 T cell receptor beta chains listed below, sequenced in a study of CD8 T cells in Susac syndrome. Reverse transcription of roughly 0.5 to 1 ug RNA was performed with random hexamers. TCRdb used MiXCR to reprocess the immunoSEQ multiplex PCR reads, holding one entry per CDR3 protein. The sample lists approximately 150,000 distinct CDR3 sequences; roughly 94% were seen once. Sequenced sample: CD4+ T cells from PBMCs. The receptor source for this set is a human donor in good health.

This chain uses TRBV5-1 with TRBJ1-1; no clear D gene. Looked up from germline, CDR1 is SGHRS and CDR2 is YFSETQ. The CDR3 is 14 amino acids. V was cut by 0 bases and J by 0 bases, with 6 bases left in between. DNA for the CDR3: TGCGCCAGCAGCTTGGGCAGCATGAACACTGAAGCTTTCTTT. This sequence encodes CASSLGSMNTEAFF.

V is TRBV30 and J is TRBJ2-6; no definite D call. Trimming shortened V by 0 bases and J by 0 bases, and 3 bases separated the two germline ends. The CDR3 consists of 14 residues. Per germline, CDR1 GTSNPN and CDR2 SVGIG (reference sequence). In nucleotides, the CDR3 is TGTGCCTGGAGTGTAGGCTCTGGGGCCAACGTCCTGACTTTC. Translation: CAWSVGSGANVLTF.

The chain uses TRBV20-1 and TRBJ2-5; no clear D gene. V was clipped by 3 bases and J by 5 bases, with 7 bases between them. This CDR3 spans 11 amino acids. Looked up from germline, CDR1 is DFQATT and CDR2 is SNEGSKA (reference sequence). CDR3 residues: CSASLLETQYF. The CDR3 DNA sequence: TGCAGTGCTAGTCTACTTGAGACCCAGTACTTC.

This chain uses TRBV5-6 with TRBJ2-4, with a tentative D call TRBD1 (6 bases). Germline V gene sequence: CDR1 SGHDT, CDR2 YYEEEE. The CDR3 contains 16 residues. V gave up 3 bases and J gave up 0 bases, with 13 bases separating them. CDR3: CASSSTRGLAKNIQYF. The CDR3 DNA reads as TGTGCCAGCAGCTCTACCAGGGGTCTAGCCAAAAACATTCAGTACTTC.

The genes are TRBV19 and TRBJ2-1; D is uncertain. In germline, CDR1 is LNHDA, CDR2 SQIVND (reference sequence). CDR3 length equals 13 residues. V was trimmed by 8 bases and J by 4 bases, leaving 12 bases between them. The CDR3 sequence: CASSTAGYNEQFF. As DNA, the CDR3 is TGTGCCAGTTCCACCGCTGGTTACAATGAGCAGTTCTTC.

This chain uses TRBV5-4 with TRBJ2-1, with 12 bases that match TRBD2. V dropped 3 bases and J dropped 10; count of bases not matched to a gene: 8. Per the germline V gene, CDR1 is SGHNT and CDR2 is YYREEE (reference sequence). The CDR3 has 15 residues. The CDR3: CASSSSGRVRNEQFF. DNA of the CDR3: TGTGCCAGCAGCTCTAGCGGGAGGGTCCGAAACGAGCAGTTCTTC.

V and J are TRBV5-1 and TRBJ1-2; D is ambiguous. The CDR3 sequence is 14 residues long. Trimming stripped 0 bases from V and 8 bases from J, with 14 bases between. Germline V lookup: CDR1 SGHRS, CDR2 YFSETQ. The CDR3 DNA is TGCGCCAGCAGCTTGGAAGACTCCGGGTTGGGCTACACCTTC. Encoded protein: CASSLEDSGLGYTF. Using reference TRBV5-1 and TRBJ1-2 for the parts outside the CDR3, the full variable domain is KAGVTQTPRYLIKTRGQQVTLSCSPISGHRSVSWYQQTPGQGLQFLFEYFSETQRNKGNFPGRFSGRQFSNSRSEMNVSTLELGDSALYLCASSLEDSGLGYTFGSGTRLTVV.

This clonotype has a single count. V is TRBV28 and J is TRBJ2-1, with 12 bases matching TRBD2. CDR1 MDHEN and CDR2 SYDVKM come from the germline V gene. CDR3 length equals 13 residues. J was trimmed by 12 bases and V by 4 bases; bases with no gene match: 4. The CDR3 DNA is TGTGCCAGCAGTTCGACTAGCGGGAGAGTGCAGTTCTTC. This sequence encodes CASSSTSGRVQFF.

The rearrangement joins TRBV20-1 to TRBJ2-3; D might be TRBD2 (6 bases). Germline V lookup: CDR1 DFQATT, CDR2 SNEGSKA (reference sequence). Trimming shortened V by 1 base and J by 2 bases, and 13 bases separated the two germline ends. This CDR3 region has 15 residues. The CDR3, as DNA: TGCAGTGCTAGAGCCGTGACTAGGCCCACAGATACGCAGTATTTT. Translating it yields CSARAVTRPTDTQYF.